The T cell receptor (beta chain) under discussion was sequenced for a study of CD8 T cells in ankylosing spondylitis. Study-wide findings and caveats: Roughly eight highly homologous variants made up a TCR beta motif that seemed to typify ankylosing spondylitis blood. Researchers reportedly found disease-linked clones significantly enriched in matched ankylosing spondylitis synovial fluid.

Germline V lookup: CDR1 SNHLY, CDR2 FYNNEI. The ends were cut back, 4 bases at V and 4 bases at J, with 12 bases in the middle. The CDR3 extends over 14 amino acids. As the method for making TCR beta libraries, quantitative 5'-RACE with molecular barcodes was used. Each CDR3 protein gets one entry after TCRdb re-called the 5' RACE reads with MiXCR. The sample shows 300,000 to 350,000 distinct CDR3 sequences, roughly 14% of them seen only once. Note on this clonotype: Its antigen is unidentified.

The J gene is TRBJ2-3, the V gene TRBV2, with no clear D. This TCR came from a male donor with ankylosing spondylitis or in good health (not recorded which). The source material was blood, either unsorted or a sorted T cell fraction (not recorded which). In nucleotides, the CDR3 is TGTGCCAGCAGTGCTACACTCACCTCAGATACGCAGTATTTT. This encodes CASSATLTSDTQYF.